This T cell receptor (beta chain) was documented in a study of T cells in Graves' hyperthyroidism and ophthalmopathy. Study at large: Peripheral blood sampling occurred at initial diagnosis, before any treatment.

Amplified regions were TCR beta CDR3 sequences from RNA transcripts. First-round RT-PCR with HTBI primers amplified the TCR CDR3 region. TCRdb reprocessed the multiplex PCR reads via MiXCR and lists one record per CDR3 protein. In the table there are some 760,000 distinct CDR3 sequences, approximately 15% of which are singletons. Trimming removed 3 bases from V and 3 bases from J; junction bases left unmatched: 3. The length of the CDR3 is 13 residues. Germline lookup yields CDR1 SQVTM and CDR2 ANQGSEA. Regarding the study as a whole: A model of 13 V-J pairs discriminated ophthalmopathy from stable hyperthyroidism. Before onset, ophthalmopathy was predicted by the model a median roughly 6.8 months earlier.

This clonotype was counted only a few times. What it binds is unknown. The TCR was taken from a woman aged 18-35 years with Graves' hyperthyroidism. The gene calls are TRBV29-1 and TRBJ2-7; 9 nucleotides align to TRBD2. Sequencing input: blood. The CDR3 spells CSVEAGGRYEQYF. The CDR3 nucleotides are TGCAGCGTTGAGGCGGGAGGGCGCTACGAGCAGTACTTC.